This T cell receptor (beta chain) was sequenced for a study of cytomegalovirus exposure and HLA in healthy donors. Whole-study results and caveats: Information on immune exposure was restricted to one variable (CMV serostatus). Sequencing depth across donors, presence/absence analyses assumed, was roughly uniform. One later analysis reportedly identified an Asian-associated ancestry cluster that showed fewer N-insertions than the 666-donor mean.

Trimming at V came to 4 bases and at J to 0 bases, leaving 3 bases not matched to a gene. The CDR3 loop spans 14 amino acids. The germline CDR1 and CDR2 sequences are SGHRS and YFSETQ. The PCR employed 60 Vbeta primers together with 13 Jbeta primers. Clones were sequenced by immunoSEQ multiplex PCR, and TCRdb holds only the in-frame ones, with some missing. The data contain some 130,000 clones, about three quarters of them singletons. Turning to this clone: Its specificity is not known.

The TCR comes from a human donor in good health. The chain uses TRBV5-1 and TRBJ2-7; 8 positions agree with TRBD1. Sequenced sample: PBMCs. This chain's CDR3 is CASSPGQGSYEQYF. In DNA, the CDR3 is TGCGCCAGCAGCCCCGGACAGGGCTCCTACGAGCAGTACTTC.